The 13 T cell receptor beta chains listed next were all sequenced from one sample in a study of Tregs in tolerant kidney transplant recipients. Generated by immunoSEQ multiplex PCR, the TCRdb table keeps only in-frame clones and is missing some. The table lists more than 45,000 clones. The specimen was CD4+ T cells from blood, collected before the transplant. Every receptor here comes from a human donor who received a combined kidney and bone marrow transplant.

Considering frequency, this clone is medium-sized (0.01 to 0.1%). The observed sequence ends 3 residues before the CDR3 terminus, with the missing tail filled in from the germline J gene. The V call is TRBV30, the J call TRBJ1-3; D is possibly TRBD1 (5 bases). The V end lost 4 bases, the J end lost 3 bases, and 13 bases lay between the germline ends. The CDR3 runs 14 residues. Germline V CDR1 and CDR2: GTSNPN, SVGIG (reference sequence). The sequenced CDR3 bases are TGTGCCTGGATGTCTTGGGGGGTTGGAAACACC. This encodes CAWMSWGVGNT. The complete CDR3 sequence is CAWMSWGVGNTIYF.

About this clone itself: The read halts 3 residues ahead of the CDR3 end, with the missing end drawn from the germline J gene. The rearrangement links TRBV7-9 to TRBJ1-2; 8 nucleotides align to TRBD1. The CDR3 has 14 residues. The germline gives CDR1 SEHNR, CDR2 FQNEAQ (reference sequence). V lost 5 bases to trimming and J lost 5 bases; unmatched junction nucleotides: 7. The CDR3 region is CASSAPGQEYGYTF. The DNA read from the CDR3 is TGTGCCAGCAGCGCCCCGGGACAGGAATATGGC.

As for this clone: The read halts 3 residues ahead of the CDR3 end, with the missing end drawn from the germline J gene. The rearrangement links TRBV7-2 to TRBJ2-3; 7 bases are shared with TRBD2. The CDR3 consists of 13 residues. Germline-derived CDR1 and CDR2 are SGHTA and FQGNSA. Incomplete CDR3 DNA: TGTGCCAGCAGCTCTACGACTAGCCAGGCG. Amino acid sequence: CASSSTTSQA. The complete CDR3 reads CASSSTTSQAQYF.

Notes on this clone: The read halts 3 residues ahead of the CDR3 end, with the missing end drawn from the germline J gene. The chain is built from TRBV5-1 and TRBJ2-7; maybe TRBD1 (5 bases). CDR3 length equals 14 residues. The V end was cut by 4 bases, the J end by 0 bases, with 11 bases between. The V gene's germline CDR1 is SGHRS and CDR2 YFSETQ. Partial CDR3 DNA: TGCGCCAGCAGCCTACAGGTCAACTCCTACGAG. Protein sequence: CASSLQVNSYE. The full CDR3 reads CASSLQVNSYEQYF.

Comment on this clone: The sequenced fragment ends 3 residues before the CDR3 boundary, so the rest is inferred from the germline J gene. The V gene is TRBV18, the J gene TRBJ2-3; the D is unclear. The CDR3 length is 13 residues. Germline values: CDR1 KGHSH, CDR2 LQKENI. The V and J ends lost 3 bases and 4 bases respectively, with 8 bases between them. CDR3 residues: CASSPPFPDTQYF. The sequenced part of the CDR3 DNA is TGTGCCAGCTCACCTCCGTTTCCAGATACG.

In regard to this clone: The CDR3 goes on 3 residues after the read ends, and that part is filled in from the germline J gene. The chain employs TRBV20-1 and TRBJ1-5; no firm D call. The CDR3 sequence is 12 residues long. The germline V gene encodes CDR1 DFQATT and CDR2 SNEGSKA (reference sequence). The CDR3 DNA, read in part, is TGCAGTGCTAGTACGCGGGAGGGACCC. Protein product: CSASTREGP. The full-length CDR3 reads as CSASTREGPQHF.

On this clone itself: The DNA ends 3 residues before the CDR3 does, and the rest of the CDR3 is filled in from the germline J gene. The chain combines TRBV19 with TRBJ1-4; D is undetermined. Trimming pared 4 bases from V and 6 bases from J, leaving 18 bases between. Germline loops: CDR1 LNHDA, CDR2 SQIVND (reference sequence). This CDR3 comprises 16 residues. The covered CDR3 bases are TGTGCCAGTAGTAGCGCGGGTCGGGCCCGGGATGAAAAA. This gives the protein CASSSAGRARDEK. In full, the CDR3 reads CASSSAGRARDEKLFF.

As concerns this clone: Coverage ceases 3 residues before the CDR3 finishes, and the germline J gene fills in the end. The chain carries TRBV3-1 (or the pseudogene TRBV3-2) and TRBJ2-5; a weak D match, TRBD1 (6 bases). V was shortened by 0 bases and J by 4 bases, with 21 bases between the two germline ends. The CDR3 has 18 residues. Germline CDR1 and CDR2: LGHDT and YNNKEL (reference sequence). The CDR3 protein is CASSQDPARGTRGETQYF. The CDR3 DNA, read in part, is TGTGCCAGCAGCCAAGACCCAGCCAGGGGCACCCGGGGAGAGACC.

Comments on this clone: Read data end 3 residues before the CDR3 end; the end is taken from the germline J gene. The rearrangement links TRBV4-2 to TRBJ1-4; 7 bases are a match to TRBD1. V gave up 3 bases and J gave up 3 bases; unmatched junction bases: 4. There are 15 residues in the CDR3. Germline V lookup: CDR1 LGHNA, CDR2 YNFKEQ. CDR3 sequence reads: CASSHPGGSNEKLFF. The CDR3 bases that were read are TGTGCCAGCAGCCATCCAGGGGGATCTAATGAAAAA.

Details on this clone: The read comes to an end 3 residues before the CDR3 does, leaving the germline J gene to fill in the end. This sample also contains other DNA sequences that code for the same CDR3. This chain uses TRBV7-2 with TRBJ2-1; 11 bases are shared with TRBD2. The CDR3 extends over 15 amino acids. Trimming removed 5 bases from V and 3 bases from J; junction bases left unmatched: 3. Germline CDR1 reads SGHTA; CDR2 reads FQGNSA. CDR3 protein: CASSETSGNYNEQFF. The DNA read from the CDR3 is TGTGCCAGCAGCGAGACTAGCGGGAACTACAATGAG.

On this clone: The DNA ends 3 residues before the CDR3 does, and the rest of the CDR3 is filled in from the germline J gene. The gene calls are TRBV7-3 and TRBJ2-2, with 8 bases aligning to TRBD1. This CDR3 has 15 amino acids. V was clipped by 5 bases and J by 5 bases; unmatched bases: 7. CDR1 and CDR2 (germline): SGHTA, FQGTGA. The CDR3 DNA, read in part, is TGTGCCAGCAGCCAGCCGACAGGGGAAACCGGGGAG. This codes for CASSQPTGETGE. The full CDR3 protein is CASSQPTGETGELFF.

CDR3 loop: CASSRGRPSTEAFF. Incomplete CDR3 DNA: TGTGCCAGCAGCCGGGGTCGCCCGAGCACTGAA. V gene TRBV13 combines with J gene TRBJ1-1; no clear D gene. The CDR3 end lies 3 residues beyond the end of the read and is filled in from the germline J gene. V was pared by 5 bases and J by 4 bases, with 14 bases between. CDR1 is PRHDT, CDR2 FYEKMQ, per germline (reference sequence). CDR3 length: 14 amino acids.

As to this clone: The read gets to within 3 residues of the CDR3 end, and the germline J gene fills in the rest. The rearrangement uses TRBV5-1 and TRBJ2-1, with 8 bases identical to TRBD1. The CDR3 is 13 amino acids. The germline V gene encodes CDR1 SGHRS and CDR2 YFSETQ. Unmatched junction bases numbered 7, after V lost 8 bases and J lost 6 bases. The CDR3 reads CASTTGTGNEQFF. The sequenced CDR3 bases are TGCGCCAGTACGACCGGGACAGGCAATGAG.